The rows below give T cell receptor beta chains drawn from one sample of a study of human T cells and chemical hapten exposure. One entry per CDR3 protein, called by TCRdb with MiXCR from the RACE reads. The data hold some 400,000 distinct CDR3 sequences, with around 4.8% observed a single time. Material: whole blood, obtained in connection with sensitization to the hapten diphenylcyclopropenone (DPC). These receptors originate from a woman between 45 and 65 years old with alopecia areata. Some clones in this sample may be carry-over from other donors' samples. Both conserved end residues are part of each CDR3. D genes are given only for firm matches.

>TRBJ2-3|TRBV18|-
CASSPPSTDTQYF
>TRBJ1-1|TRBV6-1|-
CASWSHGSTEAFF
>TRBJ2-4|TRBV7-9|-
CASSYRDIDIQYF
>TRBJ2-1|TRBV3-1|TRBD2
CASSQDLISGTKGEQFF
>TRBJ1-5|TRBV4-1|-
CASSQVGDSQPQHF
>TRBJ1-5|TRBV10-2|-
CASSPVSSNQPQHF
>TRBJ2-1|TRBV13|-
CASSFGSGPSSYNEQFF
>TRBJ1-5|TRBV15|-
CATSVSPGSNQPQHF
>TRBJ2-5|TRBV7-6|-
CASSSWGTSETQYF
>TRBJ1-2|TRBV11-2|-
CASSFSGNYGYTF
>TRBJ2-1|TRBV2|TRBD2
CASSGGSGTSAFDEQFF
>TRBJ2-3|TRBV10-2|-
CASRDQFSTDTQYF